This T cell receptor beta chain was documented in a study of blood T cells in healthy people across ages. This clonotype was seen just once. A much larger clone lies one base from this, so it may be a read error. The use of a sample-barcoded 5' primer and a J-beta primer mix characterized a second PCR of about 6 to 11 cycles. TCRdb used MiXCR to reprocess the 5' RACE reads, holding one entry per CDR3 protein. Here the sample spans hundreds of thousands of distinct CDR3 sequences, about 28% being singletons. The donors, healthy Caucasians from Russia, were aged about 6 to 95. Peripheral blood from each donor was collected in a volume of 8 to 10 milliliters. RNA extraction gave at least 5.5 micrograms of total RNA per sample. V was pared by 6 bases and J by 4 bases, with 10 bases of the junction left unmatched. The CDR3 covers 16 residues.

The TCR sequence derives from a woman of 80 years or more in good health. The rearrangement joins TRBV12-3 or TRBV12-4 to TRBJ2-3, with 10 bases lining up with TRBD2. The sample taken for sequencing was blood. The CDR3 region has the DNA TGTGCCAGCAGCCCCATAGGACTAGCGGTGGCAGATACGCAGTATTTT. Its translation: CASSPIGLAVADTQYF.